The T cell receptor beta chain described here comes from a study of OX40 agonist ivuxolimab in advanced cancers. As for the study in general: The diagnoses of dose-escalation patients were hepatocellular carcinoma, melanoma, renal cell or head and neck cancer.

The germline CDR1 and CDR2 sequences are SGHRS and YFSETQ. The CDR3 totals 13 residues. V gave up 1 base and J gave up 7 bases, with 11 bases separating them. Using immunoSEQ multiplex PCR, the repertoire was profiled, and TCRdb retains in-frame clones only, with some absent. The repertoire holds roughly 26,000 clones, with just under 80% as singletons. Study results and limitations: Clonal expansion was seen in CD4+ and CD8+ blood T cells by week 6 at 0.1 to 3.0 mg/kg. Not determined was the antigen specificity of the expanded peripheral T cells.

This clone was counted a few times. Its target is unknown. The V gene is TRBV5-1, the J gene TRBJ1-2, with D hard to call. Sequences were derived from CD4+ or CD8+ T cells sorted from blood, sampled in a trial of the OX40 agonist ivuxolimab. The source of this sequence is an adult with an advanced solid tumor such as melanoma, head and neck, liver or kidney cancer. The CDR3 bases are TGCGCCAGCAGCTTGTGGTCGGGTGGTGGCTACACCTTC. It specifies CASSLWSGGGYTF.